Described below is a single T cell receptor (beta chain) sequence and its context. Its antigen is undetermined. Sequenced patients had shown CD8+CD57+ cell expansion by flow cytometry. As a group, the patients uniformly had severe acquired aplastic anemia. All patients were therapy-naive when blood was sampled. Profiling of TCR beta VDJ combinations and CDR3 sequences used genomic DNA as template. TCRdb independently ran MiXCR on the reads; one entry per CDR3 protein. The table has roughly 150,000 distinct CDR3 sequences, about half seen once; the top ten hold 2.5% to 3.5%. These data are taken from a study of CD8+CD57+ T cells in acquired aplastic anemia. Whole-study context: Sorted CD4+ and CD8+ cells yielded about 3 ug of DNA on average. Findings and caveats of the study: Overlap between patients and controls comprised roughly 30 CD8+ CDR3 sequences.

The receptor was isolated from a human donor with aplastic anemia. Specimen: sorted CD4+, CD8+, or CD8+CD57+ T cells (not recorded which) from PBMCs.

DNA for the CDR3: TGCGCCAGCAGTGAGTCGAGGGGACTAGCGAACTCCTACAATGAGCAGTTCTTC. This sequence encodes CASSESRGLANSYNEQFF. This chain joins TRBV10-1 and TRBJ2-1; 10 positions agree with TRBD2. Germline CDR1 is WNHNN and CDR2 is SYGVQD (reference sequence). V was pared by 0 bases and J by 0 bases, with 5 bases of the junction left unmatched. The CDR3 sequence is 18 residues long.